This T cell receptor beta chain originates from a study of cytomegalovirus exposure and HLA in healthy donors. Findings and caveats of the study: The study put under 200 TCR beta chains on its list as cytomegalovirus-associated. Subsequent analysis of the approximately 120 validation repertoires found a tendency for first-cohort TCR clusters to co-occur.

Concerning this clone: What it binds is not known.

Assay used: immunoSEQ multiplex PCR; TCRdb lists only in-frame clones, some missing. Altogether 70,000 to 80,000 clones are present, around 94% being singletons, with the ten largest covering about 3.6%. The CDR3 consists of 13 residues. Germline CDR1 MNHEY, CDR2 SMNVEV (reference sequence). V lost 8 bases, J lost 0 bases, and 11 bases lay in between. The chain joins TRBV27 to TRBJ2-7; unclear D gene. The receptor comes from a woman younger than 30 in good health and CMV-seropositive. Sample: PBMCs. CDR3 bases: TGTGCCAGCTCCCCCCTTAGCTCCTACGAGCAGTACTTC. Encoded protein: CASSPLSSYEQYF.